This note documents a single T cell receptor beta chain sequence. The source of the sample is a study of blood T cell repertoires in COVID-19. Whole-study context: The origin of the acute and convalescent COVID-19 samples was the United States, Italy and Spain.

Per the original data handling: Reference gene primers were amplified, and this amplification served to estimate nucleated cell counts. Measured with immunoSEQ multiplex PCR; TCRdb has only the in-frame clones, and not every one. The V and J calls and clone size were taken over from that table, and D and trimming were inferred from the DNA. The repertoire holds about 190,000 clones, with 90% as singletons. Between the trimmed V and J ends, which lost 6 bases and 2 bases, there was a span of 10 bases. Germline CDR1 is MNHEY and CDR2 is SVGAGI. This CDR3 region has 13 residues. The chain couples TRBV6-5 to TRBJ2-5, with D possibly being TRBD2 (6 bases). The sequence was obtained from a middle-aged man with acute or convalescent COVID-19. The sample taken for sequencing was peripheral blood. CDR3 coding DNA: TGTGCCAGCAGCCATCGGGGGCAAGAGACCCAGTACTTC. Translating gives CASSHRGQETQYF.